One sample yielded the 9 T cell receptor beta chains listed below, sequenced in a study of blood T cell repertoires in COVID-19. TCRdb keeps only in-frame clones here, not all; method: immunoSEQ multiplex PCR. The table records around 200,000 clones, approximately 86% of them present only once. The sequencing sample was made of peripheral blood. The receptors come from a man aged 40-49 years with active or convalescent COVID-19.

The chain couples TRBV13 to TRBJ1-1, with a possible D match to TRBD1 (5 bases). The V end was cut by 5 bases, the J end by 8 bases, with 18 bases between. The CDR3 runs 14 residues. CDR1 is PRHDT, CDR2 FYEKMQ, per germline (reference sequence). CDR3 DNA sequence: TGTGCCAGCAGCGCTCCCTTGGAGGGACTAGAAGCTTTCTTT. Translation: CASSAPLEGLEAFF.

The rearrangement uses TRBV5-1 and TRBJ2-2, with D maybe TRBD1 (6 bases). The CDR3 is made up of 13 amino acids. The germline gives CDR1 SGHRS, CDR2 YFSETQ. Trimming left V 4 bases short and J 7 bases short, with 11 bases between. This CDR3 is CASSRQDSGELFF. As DNA, the CDR3 is TGCGCCAGCAGCCGACAGGATAGCGGGGAGCTGTTTTTT. The full variable domain, in which reference TRBV5-1 and TRBJ2-2 provide the parts outside the CDR3, is KAGVTQTPRYLIKTRGQQVTLSCSPISGHRSVSWYQQTPGQGLQFLFEYFSETQRNKGNFPGRFSGRQFSNSRSEMNVSTLELGDSALYLCASSRQDSGELFFGEGSRLTVL.

J is TRBJ1-2 and V is TRBV7-9; D possibly corresponds to TRBD1 (5 bases). CDR3 length: 14 residues. V lost 5 bases, J lost 7 bases, and 17 bases lay in between. CDR1 and CDR2 from the germline V gene are SEHNR and FQNEAQ (reference sequence). CDR3 in amino acids: CASSAGHQGGGYTF. The CDR3 DNA sequence: TGTGCCAGCAGCGCGGGCCATCAGGGAGGTGGCTACACCTTC.

This chain joins TRBV2 and TRBJ1-3; 8 bases map to TRBD1. The CDR3 spans 15 residues. The germline V gene encodes CDR1 SNHLY and CDR2 FYNNEI. V was clipped by 5 bases and J by 2 bases; unmatched bases: 5. The CDR3 spells CASSSQGAPGNTIYF. The CDR3 bases are TGTGCCAGCAGTTCCCAGGGGGCTCCTGGAAACACCATATATTTT.

The V and J genes are TRBV18 and TRBJ1-6; weak D call: TRBD1 (5 bases). Germline values: CDR1 KGHSH, CDR2 LQKENI. The CDR3 covers 15 residues. Trimming cost V 3 bases and J 7 bases, with 13 bases left between them. The CDR3 nucleotides are TGTGCCAGCTCACCGCAAACAGGACAAAATTCACCCCTCCACTTT. This translates into CASSPQTGQNSPLHF. Together with reference TRBV18 and TRBJ1-6, the CDR3 gives the full variable domain: NAGVMQNPRHLVRRRGQEARLRCSPMKGHSHVYWYRQLPEEGLKFMVYLQKENIIDESGMPKERFSAEFPKEGPSILRIQQVVRGDSAAYFCASSPQTGQNSPLHFGNGTRLTVT.

V gene TRBV28 combines with J gene TRBJ2-7; tentatively, D is TRBD1 (5 bases). In germline, CDR1 is MDHEN, CDR2 SYDVKM. The CDR3 contains 12 residues. V shed 4 bases and J shed 3 bases, with 7 bases lying between them. The CDR3 reads CASSWGSYEQYF. DNA of the CDR3: TGTGCCAGCAGTTGGGGCAGCTACGAGCAGTACTTC.

This sequence joins TRBV9 and TRBJ2-1; 11 bases line up with TRBD2. Trimming at V came to 2 bases and at J to 8 bases, leaving 6 bases not matched to a gene. Germline V CDR1 and CDR2: SGDLS, YYNGEE. This CDR3 has 15 amino acids. The CDR3 region is CASSVVAGGPHEQFF. The CDR3 region has the DNA TGTGCCAGCAGCGTTGTAGCGGGGGGGCCCCATGAGCAGTTCTTC.

V and J are TRBV27 and TRBJ2-1; TRBD2 is a possible D gene (6 bases). CDR1 is MNHEY, CDR2 SMNVEV, per germline (reference sequence). The CDR3 extends over 15 amino acids. V was cut by 2 bases and J by 7 bases, with 15 bases left in between. CDR3 nucleotide sequence: TGTGCCAGCAGTTTAGGCCTCACCGGGGGTAATGAGCAGTTCTTC. Its translation is CASSLGLTGGNEQFF.

This chain links TRBV5-4 with TRBJ1-4; TRBD1 agrees at 9 bases. Per germline, CDR1 SGHNT and CDR2 YYREEE (reference sequence). This CDR3 has 16 residues. Losses at the gene ends were 4 bases for V and 2 bases for J; bases not matched to a gene: 6. In DNA form, the CDR3 reads TGTGCCAGCAGCCCCGGGACAGGGTTGACTAATGAAAAACTGTTTTTT. Protein: CASSPGTGLTNEKLFF. The full variable domain, rest sourced from reference TRBV5-4 and TRBJ1-4, is ETGVTQSPTHLIKTRGQQVTLRCSSQSGHNTVSWYQQALGQGPQFIFQYYREEENGRGNFPPRFSGLQFPNYSSELNVNALELDDSALYLCASSPGTGLTNEKLFFGSGTQLSVL.